A selection of T cell receptor beta chains follows, all from one sample in a study of blood T cells in healthy people across ages. From the 5' RACE reads, TCRdb called clonotypes with MiXCR, one entry per CDR3 protein. Here the sample spans roughly 800,000 distinct CDR3 sequences, over 45% being singletons. Sequences were obtained from blood. These receptor sequences come from a young man in good health. The CDR3 runs from the conserved cysteine through the conserved F or W. The D gene is left open where the match is weak. A clone size is listed for some rows: how often the clone was seen (once, few, many), or a class if it is expanded.

>TRBJ1-4|-|few|TRBV10-3
CAISAGRAGEKLFF
TGTGCCATCAGCGCGGGCAGGGCGGGAGAAAAACTGTTTTTT
>TRBJ2-7|TRBD2|-|TRBV27
CASSLATSGDSYEQYF
TGTGCCAGCAGTCTTGCGACTAGCGGGGACTCCTACGAGCAGTACTTC
>TRBJ2-7|-|-|TRBV4-3
CASSQEITYYEQYF
TGCGCCAGCAGCCAAGAGATCACATACTACGAGCAGTACTTC
>TRBJ1-2|-|few|TRBV29-1
CSVRSYSYGYTF
TGCAGCGTTCGCTCTTATTCCTATGGCTACACCTTC
>TRBJ2-7|-|-|TRBV6-2/TRBV6-3
CASSYVGSEQYF
TGTGCCAGCAGTTACGTGGGGAGTGAGCAGTACTTC
>TRBJ2-1|-|few|TRBV7-2
CASSRGRNEQFF
TGTGCCAGCAGCCGGGGACGCAATGAGCAGTTCTTC
>TRBJ2-3|TRBD2|few|TRBV4-3
CASSQSPGTSGYERNTQYF
TGCGCCAGCAGCCAAAGTCCCGGGACTAGCGGGTACGAAAGAAATACGCAGTATTTT
>TRBJ1-1|-|few|TRBV7-9
CASSENMGAEAFF
TGTGCCAGCAGCGAGAACATGGGCGCTGAAGCTTTCTTT
>TRBJ2-7|-|-|TRBV29-1
CSVGTSLYNEQYF
TGCAGCGTTGGTACGAGCTTGTACAATGAGCAGTACTTC
>TRBJ1-1|-|-|TRBV20-1
CSAREANTEAFF
TGCAGTGCTAGAGAGGCGAACACTGAAGCTTTCTTT
>TRBJ2-2|-|few|TRBV6-5
CASSYSTGNTGELFF
TGTGCCAGCAGTTACTCGACTGGGAACACCGGGGAGCTGTTTTTT
>TRBJ1-2|TRBD1|once|TRBV7-9
CASSQGTGPANYGYTF
TGTGCCAGCAGCCAAGGGACAGGCCCAGCTAACTATGGCTACACCTTC
>TRBJ2-7|-|few|TRBV20-1
CSARRINSGSNRYEQYF
TGCAGTGCGAGGCGGATCAATAGCGGAAGTAACCGATACGAGCAGTACTTC
>TRBJ2-7|-|-|TRBV12-3/TRBV12-4
CASSFQVYEQYF
TGTGCCAGCAGTTTCCAGGTCTACGAGCAGTACTTC
>TRBJ1-2|-|-|TRBV5-1
CASSLDEGRTNYGYTF
TGCGCCAGCAGCTTGGACGAGGGACGGACGAACTATGGCTACACCTTC
>TRBJ2-1|-|-|TRBV6-2/TRBV6-3
CASSSGRIYNEQFF
TGTGCCAGCAGCTCGGGCAGAATCTACAATGAGCAGTTCTTC
>TRBJ2-5|-|once|TRBV10-3
CAISGPSAGGTQYF
TGTGCCATCAGTGGGCCCTCAGCCGGGGGGACCCAGTACTTC
>TRBJ2-1|-|-|TRBV29-1
CSVDRGLRHKQFF
TGCAGCGTTGATAGGGGATTAAGGCATAAGCAGTTCTTC
>TRBJ2-7|TRBD1|few|TRBV2
CASSYQGAYEQYF
TGTGCCAGCAGTTATCAGGGGGCTTACGAGCAGTACTTC
>TRBJ2-6|TRBD1|-|TRBV9
CASSEPGQGLPGANVLTF
TGTGCCAGCAGCGAGCCGGGACAGGGACTTCCTGGGGCCAACGTCCTGACTTTC
>TRBJ1-2|TRBD1|-|TRBV3-1
CASSPTRQGHYGYTF
TGTGCCAGCAGCCCAACTCGACAGGGACACTATGGCTACACCTTC
>TRBJ2-1|-|-|TRBV27
CASSWGTQPYNEQFF
TGTGCCAGCTCCTGGGGGACACAGCCGTACAATGAGCAGTTCTTC
>TRBJ2-3|-|-|TRBV12-3/TRBV12-4
CASSIQGIPDTQYF
TGTGCCAGCAGTATCCAGGGTATCCCAGATACGCAGTATTTT
>TRBJ2-1|-|few|TRBV29-1
CSVGPLWDNEQFF
TGCAGCGTTGGGCCGCTGTGGGACAATGAGCAGTTCTTC
>TRBJ2-1|-|few|TRBV6-2/TRBV6-3
CASTGTIRSYNEQFF
TGTGCCAGCACTGGGACAATCCGCTCCTACAATGAGCAGTTCTTC
>TRBJ2-7|TRBD1|-|TRBV5-1
CALPGQGRSEQYF
TGCGCGCTCCCGGGACAGGGAAGGAGCGAGCAGTACTTC